This T cell receptor beta chain appears in the sequencing data of a study of early T cells in non-severe SARS-CoV-2 infection. Study overall: Unsorted whole blood bulk RNA was sequenced, with unpaired chains. Study-wide results and limits: Reliance on VDJdb matching favored anti-spike CD8 responses; private and CD4 specificities were missed.

This clonotype came up a few times. Its antigen is unidentified. Unique molecular identifiers were attached to individual cDNA molecules. TCRdb processed the 5' RACE reads anew with MiXCR; each CDR3 protein has one entry. The table lists tens of thousands of distinct CDR3 sequences, about 15% of them singletons. The sample consisted of whole blood. This sequence originates from an adult who was a healthcare worker with PCR-confirmed SARS-CoV-2 infection or an uninfected control (not recorded which).

CDR3 region: CASSSDPINNEQFF. The CDR3, as DNA: TGTGCCAGCAGTTCGGACCCGATCAACAATGAGCAGTTCTTC. The gene calls are TRBV12-3 or TRBV12-4 and TRBJ2-1; D unresolved. The CDR3 sequence is 14 residues long. V gave up 4 bases and J gave up 5 bases, with 12 bases separating them.